A selection of T cell receptor beta chains follows, all from one sample in a study of blood T cell repertoires in COVID-19. This table comes from immunoSEQ multiplex PCR, and its TCRdb copy is limited to in-frame clones, with some not included. The data contain 150,000 to 200,000 clones, around 90% of them singletons. What was sequenced was peripheral blood. The receptors here all came from a man aged 55 to 69 with acute or convalescent COVID-19. Each CDR3 is given with its conserved first and last residue. Fields, in order: clone size, J gene, D gene, V gene, CDR3 DNA, CDR3 protein. D genes are given only for firm matches. A row's size may be missing; if present it is once, few, many or a size class.

clone_size: NA; j_call: TRBJ1-1; d_call: NA; v_call: TRBV10-3; cdr3_nt: TGTGCCATCAGGAACGGTACAGGGATGAACACTGAAGCTTTCTTT; cdr3_aa: CAIRNGTGMNTEAFF
clone_size: NA; j_call: TRBJ2-3; d_call: NA; v_call: TRBV4-2; cdr3_nt: TGTGCCAGCAGCCGGAACCGGGGGGATACGCAGTATTTT; cdr3_aa: CASSRNRGDTQYF
clone_size: once; j_call: TRBJ1-1; d_call: TRBD1; v_call: TRBV6-5; cdr3_nt: TGTGCCAGCAGTTTCCAGGGGGCTGACACTGAAGCTTTCTTT; cdr3_aa: CASSFQGADTEAFF
clone_size: NA; j_call: TRBJ2-6; d_call: TRBD1; v_call: TRBV24-1; cdr3_nt: TGTGCCACCAGTTTGGGGACAGGGGCCGGGGCCAACGTCCTGACTTTC; cdr3_aa: CATSLGTGAGANVLTF
clone_size: NA; j_call: TRBJ2-2; d_call: NA; v_call: TRBV5-6; cdr3_nt: TGTGCCAGCAGCTTGGCCGTCGGTGCCGGGGAGCTGTTTTTT; cdr3_aa: CASSLAVGAGELFF
clone_size: NA; j_call: TRBJ1-5; d_call: NA; v_call: TRBV19; cdr3_nt: TGTGCCACCTACGGATGGGACAAGCGAGGACCCCAGCATTTT; cdr3_aa: CATYGWDKRGPQHF
clone_size: NA; j_call: TRBJ2-3; d_call: NA; v_call: TRBV29-1; cdr3_nt: TGCAGCGTTGTTGGGGTGACGGGAGTTGGAGATACGCAGTATTTT; cdr3_aa: CSVVGVTGVGDTQYF
clone_size: NA; j_call: TRBJ2-5; d_call: TRBD2; v_call: TRBV5-1; cdr3_nt: TGCGCCAGCACCCGGAATAGCGGGGTTGAAGAGACCCAGTACTTC; cdr3_aa: CASTRNSGVEETQYF
clone_size: NA; j_call: TRBJ2-3; d_call: TRBD1; v_call: TRBV11-1; cdr3_nt: TGTGCCAGCACCCAGGGGGCAGATACGCAGTATTTT; cdr3_aa: CASTQGADTQYF
clone_size: NA; j_call: TRBJ1-2; d_call: NA; v_call: TRBV4-3; cdr3_nt: TGCGCCAGCAGCCCCCGGGGGGGCATACTCAATGGCTACACCTTC; cdr3_aa: CASSPRGGILNGYTF
clone_size: NA; j_call: TRBJ1-6; d_call: NA; v_call: TRBV5-4; cdr3_nt: TGTGCCAGCAGCTTGTCAGGGTCACCCCTCCACTTT; cdr3_aa: CASSLSGSPLHF
clone_size: NA; j_call: TRBJ1-5; d_call: NA; v_call: TRBV7-8; cdr3_nt: TGTGCCAGCAGTAAGGGGGGGCGGGCCAGTCAGCCCCAGCATTTT; cdr3_aa: CASSKGGRASQPQHF
clone_size: NA; j_call: TRBJ1-2; d_call: NA; v_call: TRBV5-5; cdr3_nt: TGTGCCAGCAGCTCCCGGGCCGGAGGGCGCCCTAACTATGGCTACACCTTC; cdr3_aa: CASSSRAGGRPNYGYTF
clone_size: NA; j_call: TRBJ1-1; d_call: NA; v_call: TRBV5-1; cdr3_nt: TGCGCCAGCAGCTTGGGCTCAGAGAACACTGAAGCTTTCTTT; cdr3_aa: CASSLGSENTEAFF
clone_size: NA; j_call: TRBJ1-1; d_call: TRBD1; v_call: TRBV13; cdr3_nt: TGTGCCAGCAGAGCGGGACAGGTGAACACTGAAGCTTTCTTT; cdr3_aa: CASRAGQVNTEAFF
clone_size: NA; j_call: TRBJ1-3; d_call: TRBD1; v_call: TRBV27; cdr3_nt: TGTGCCAGCAGTACGGCGGGACAGAGCTCTGGAAACACCATATATTTT; cdr3_aa: CASSTAGQSSGNTIYF
clone_size: NA; j_call: TRBJ1-1; d_call: NA; v_call: TRBV19; cdr3_nt: TGTGCCAGTAAAACAGGCCTGAACACTGAAGCTTTCTTT; cdr3_aa: CASKTGLNTEAFF
clone_size: NA; j_call: TRBJ2-7; d_call: TRBD1; v_call: TRBV3-1/TRBV3-2; cdr3_nt: TGTGCCAGCAGCCGTCAGGGGGATTCCCGGCAGTACTTC; cdr3_aa: CASSRQGDSRQYF
clone_size: few; j_call: TRBJ2-7; d_call: TRBD2; v_call: TRBV18; cdr3_nt: TGTGCCAGCTCACCCTCCCGGGGGGAAGGGTACGAGCAGTACTTC; cdr3_aa: CASSPSRGEGYEQYF
clone_size: NA; j_call: TRBJ2-3; d_call: TRBD2; v_call: TRBV2; cdr3_nt: TGTGCCAGCTGCCCCGGCGGGCTAGCGGGGTGCACAGATACGCAGTATTTT; cdr3_aa: CASCPGGLAGCTDTQYF
clone_size: few; j_call: TRBJ2-2; d_call: TRBD1; v_call: TRBV5-1; cdr3_nt: TGCGCCAGCAGCTTGGACCCGGGACAGACCCAGGTTACCGGGGAGCTGTTTTTT; cdr3_aa: CASSLDPGQTQVTGELFF
clone_size: NA; j_call: TRBJ1-2; d_call: TRBD1; v_call: TRBV19; cdr3_nt: TGTGCCAGTAGTCATCCCGGACAGGGGGTTGACTATGGCTACACCTTC; cdr3_aa: CASSHPGQGVDYGYTF